One and the same sample provided the 28 T cell receptor beta chains below, sequenced in a study of blood T cell repertoires in COVID-19 (dated by TCRdb to 2018 to 2020). Library generation was performed with the immunoSEQ multiplex PCR assay. Held by TCRdb, this immuneACCESS table contains in-frame sequences only and omits some clones. Under half of the omission traces to an unresolved V gene where checked; the cause of the rest is unknown. The sample table shows approximately 110,000 clones, and about 91% are seen once. Of the sample, 0.88% falls within the top ten clones. The material sequenced was peripheral blood. These receptors were collected from a woman aged 45-65 years with active or convalescent COVID-19.

This clone came up once. The genes are TRBV5-4 and TRBJ1-4, with a tentative D call TRBD1 (5 bases). The CDR3 totals 14 residues. Trimming took 7 bases from V and 4 from J, leaving 14 bases between them. Germline V gene lookup returns CDR1 SGHNT and CDR2 YYREEE (reference sequence). CDR3 bases: TGTGCCAGCGCCCCGGACACTTTTAATGAAAAACTGTTTTTT. Translated, it gives CASAPDTFNEKLFF.

This rearrangement joins TRBV18 to TRBJ2-6; 9 bases agree with TRBD1. CDR3 length equals 18 residues. Per germline, CDR1 KGHSH and CDR2 LQKENI. Unmatched junction bases numbered 8, after V lost 5 bases and J lost 0 bases. The CDR3 DNA reads as TGTGCCAGCTCATCCCTGAGGACAGGGGTCTCTGGGGCCAACGTCCTGACTTTC. This translates into CASSSLRTGVSGANVLTF. Looking up the rest from reference TRBV18 and TRBJ2-6 gives the full variable domain: NAGVMQNPRHLVRRRGQEARLRCSPMKGHSHVYWYRQLPEEGLKFMVYLQKENIIDESGMPKERFSAEFPKEGPSILRIQQVVRGDSAAYFCASSSLRTGVSGANVLTFGAGSRLTVL.

V gene TRBV5-4 combines with J gene TRBJ1-4; TRBD1 might be the D (6 bases). Trimming removed 4 bases at V and 0 bases at J, with 13 bases between. This CDR3 spans 16 amino acids. Germline CDR1 and CDR2: SGHNT and YYREEE (reference sequence). The chain's CDR3 is CASSLGTPATNEKLFF. CDR3 nucleotide sequence: TGTGCCAGCAGCCTGGGGACACCTGCAACTAATGAAAAACTGTTTTTT.

The count of this clone is one. The rearrangement links TRBV9 to TRBJ1-5; 10 bases map to TRBD1. This CDR3 comprises 15 residues. Looked up from germline, CDR1 is SGDLS and CDR2 is YYNGEE. With V trimmed by 5 bases and J by 5 bases, 7 bases remained unmatched. CDR3 sequence: CASSIAGTGDQPQHF. The DNA of the CDR3 is TGTGCCAGCAGTATAGCCGGGACAGGGGATCAGCCCCAGCATTTT.

This clone was observed once. The rearrangement links TRBV14 to TRBJ2-5, with D tentatively TRBD2 (6 bases). V was pared by 3 bases and J by 0 bases, with 14 bases between. CDR1 and CDR2 (germline): SGHDN, FVKESK. This CDR3 has 16 amino acids. The CDR3 is CASSHLRGGNQETQYF. The CDR3 DNA is TGTGCCAGCAGCCACCTAAGGGGCGGGAACCAAGAGACCCAGTACTTC. Filled out from reference TRBV14 and TRBJ2-5, the complete variable domain reads EAGVTQFPSHSVIEKGQTVTLRCDPISGHDNLYWYRRVMGKEIKFLLHFVKESKQDESGMPNNRFLAERTGGTYSTLKVQPAELEDSGVYFCASSHLRGGNQETQYFGPGTRLLVL.

The chain joins TRBV20-1 to TRBJ1-2, with a weak D call TRBD1 (6 bases). Deletions cut 3 bases from V and 4 bases from J, with 15 bases between. This CDR3 contains 14 residues. The germline V gene encodes CDR1 DFQATT and CDR2 SNEGSKA (reference sequence). The CDR3 reads CSASTGQAGYGYTF. The CDR3, as DNA: TGCAGTGCTAGTACAGGGCAGGCGGGCTATGGCTACACCTTC.

The table lists this clone with a few counts. The chain couples TRBV12-5 to TRBJ2-5, with 9 positions matching TRBD1. The junction had 6 bases not matched to a gene; V was cut back by 5 bases and J by 2 bases. The CDR3 runs 15 residues. Germline V gene sequence: CDR1 LGHNT, CDR2 FRNRAP. CDR3 region: CASGPGQGRQETQYF. The CDR3 DNA follows: TGTGCTAGTGGTCCCGGACAGGGGCGACAAGAGACCCAGTACTTC.

This clone was found once. The chain links TRBV5-4 to TRBJ1-2; 9 bases are shared with TRBD1. Germline CDR1 and CDR2: SGHNT and YYREEE (reference sequence). The J segment lost 0 bases and the V segment lost 5 bases, leaving 14 bases of the junction unmatched. The CDR3 totals 18 residues. The CDR3 is CASRPGTGPGLTNYGYTF. CDR3 coding DNA: TGTGCCAGCAGGCCCGGGACAGGGCCGGGATTAACTAACTATGGCTACACCTTC.

The chain couples TRBV27 to TRBJ1-1, with 8 bases fitting TRBD1. Losses at the gene ends were 5 bases for V and 3 bases for J; bases not matched to a gene: 8. This CDR3 spans 15 amino acids. Germline CDR1 and CDR2: MNHEY and SMNVEV (reference sequence). CDR3 sequence: CASSPDGQGDTEAFF. CDR3 DNA sequence: TGTGCCAGCAGTCCGGACGGACAGGGTGACACTGAAGCTTTCTTT.

V usage is TRBV5-1 and J usage is TRBJ2-7; D is perhaps TRBD1 (5 bases). CDR1 is SGHRS, CDR2 YFSETQ, per germline. V gave up 1 base and J gave up 2 bases, with 7 bases separating them. The CDR3 sequence is 13 residues long. The CDR3 reads CASSLRTPYEQYF. DNA for the CDR3: TGCGCCAGCAGCTTGCGGACACCCTACGAGCAGTACTTC.

The rearrangement joins TRBV5-1 to TRBJ2-7; 7 positions agree with TRBD2. V lost 5 bases and J lost 4; bases outside the gene matches: 9. The CDR3 consists of 14 residues. Germline CDR1 SGHRS, CDR2 YFSETQ. This CDR3 reads CASSRAGTIYEQYF. CDR3 DNA sequence: TGCGCCAGCAGTCGAGCGGGGACGATTTACGAGCAGTACTTC.

The chain links TRBV12-3 or TRBV12-4 to TRBJ2-7; D is ambiguous. V was trimmed by 5 bases and J by 0 bases, leaving 8 bases between them. The CDR3 covers 13 residues. The CDR3 sequence: CASSLDGSYEQYF. The DNA for the CDR3 is TGTGCCAGCAGTCTAGACGGCTCCTACGAGCAGTACTTC.

The chain links TRBV29-1 to TRBJ2-1; 7 nucleotides align to TRBD2. The CDR3 loop spans 12 amino acids. Germline V lookup: CDR1 SQVTM, CDR2 ANQGSEA. Germline trimming cut 6 bases from V and 6 bases from J; bases unmatched to any gene: 5. The CDR3, as DNA: TGCAGCGTGGAGCGGGGTCCCAATGAGCAGTTCTTC. This encodes CSVERGPNEQFF.

The chain has TRBV6-5 and TRBJ2-7; 11 nucleotides line up with TRBD2. With V trimmed by 6 bases and J by 3 bases, 7 bases remained unmatched. CDR1 is MNHEY and CDR2 is SVGAGI in the germline V gene. There are 15 residues in the CDR3. The CDR3 loop is CASSDPGLAVYEQYF. CDR3 sequence (DNA): TGTGCCAGCAGCGACCCGGGACTAGCGGTCTACGAGCAGTACTTC.

The CDR3 nucleotides read TGTGCCAGCAGTGAAAGGGACACCTCCTACGAGCAGTACTTC. Translating gives CASSERDTSYEQYF. V and J are TRBV2 and TRBJ2-7, with D maybe TRBD1 (6 bases). CDR3 length: 14 amino acids. V was shortened by 2 bases and J by 0 bases, with 8 bases between the two germline ends. Germline CDR1 SNHLY, CDR2 FYNNEI.

This clone was seen only a few times. The V call is TRBV4-1, the J call TRBJ2-7; D perhaps matches TRBD1 (6 bases). Looked up from germline, CDR1 is MGHRA and CDR2 is YSYEKL. The V end lost 4 bases, the J end lost 3 bases, and 13 bases lay between the germline ends. The CDR3 runs 14 residues. In nucleotides, the CDR3 is TGCGCCAGCAGCCCCAACAGGGTTCTCTACGAGCAGTACTTC. It specifies CASSPNRVLYEQYF.

The chain combines TRBV6-5 with TRBJ1-5; 7 nucleotides align to TRBD1. In germline, CDR1 is MNHEY, CDR2 SVGAGI. The CDR3 is 13 amino acids. V lost 9 bases, J lost 6 bases, and 8 bases stayed unmatched. CDR3 sequence reads: CARNDRAGQPQHF. For the CDR3, the DNA is TGTGCCAGGAACGACAGGGCAGGTCAGCCCCAGCATTTT.

The chain recombines TRBV3-1 (or the pseudogene TRBV3-2) with TRBJ2-1, with D unclear. Trimming removed 0 bases at V and 7 bases at J, with 7 bases between. CDR1 and CDR2 from the germline V gene are LGHDT and YNNKEL (reference sequence). CDR3 length equals 13 residues. CDR3 loop: CASSQDAPNEQFF. The CDR3 coding sequence is TGTGCCAGCAGCCAAGATGCGCCTAATGAGCAGTTCTTC.

The V and J genes are TRBV3-1 (or the pseudogene TRBV3-2) and TRBJ1-2; 9 nucleotides align to TRBD1. This CDR3 has 16 residues. V was pared by 3 bases and J by 11 bases, with 16 bases of the junction left unmatched. Germline V CDR1 and CDR2: LGHDT, YNNKEL (reference sequence). The CDR3 sequence is CASSQGQNRDRVRYTF. In DNA form, the CDR3 reads TGTGCCAGCAGCCAGGGACAAAACCGGGACAGGGTGAGATACACCTTC.

The chain joins TRBV28 to TRBJ1-6; D remains unclear. The V end was cut by 5 bases, the J end by 10 bases, with 15 bases between. The germline gives CDR1 MDHEN, CDR2 SYDVKM. The CDR3 is 14 amino acids. The CDR3: CASSKVERISPLHF. The CDR3 region has the DNA TGTGCCAGCAGTAAAGTCGAGCGGATCTCACCCCTCCACTTT. Based on the CDR3 plus reference TRBV28 and TRBJ1-6, the full variable domain is DVKVTQSSRYLVKRTGEKVFLECVQDMDHENMFWYRQDPGLGLRLIYFSYDVKMKEKGDIPEGYSVSREKKERFSLILESASTNQTSMYLCASSKVERISPLHFGNGTRLTVT.

This clone was counted once. Here the CDR3 reads CASSAVFSGNTIYF. The CDR3 DNA is TGTGCCAGCAGTGCAGTTTTCTCTGGAAACACCATATATTTT. This chain links TRBV2 with TRBJ1-3; D not certain. The CDR3 is 14 residues long. V lost 4 bases and J lost 0, with 7 bases in between. Germline V lookup: CDR1 SNHLY, CDR2 FYNNEI. The variable domain in full, with the rest retrieved from reference TRBV2 and TRBJ1-3, is EPEVTQTPSHQVTQMGQEVILRCVPISNHLYFYWYRQILGQKVEFLVSFYNNEISEKSEIFDDQFSVERPDGSNFTLKIRSTKLEDSAMYFCASSAVFSGNTIYFGEGSWLTVV.

The chain couples TRBV28 to TRBJ2-1; D call uncertain. The germline V gene has CDR1 MDHEN and CDR2 SYDVKM. The CDR3 has 13 residues. V was shortened by 3 bases and J by 10 bases, with 13 bases between the two germline ends. CDR3 residues: CASSFLLGQEQFF. The CDR3 DNA follows: TGTGCCAGCAGTTTTCTCCTAGGTCAGGAGCAGTTCTTC.

The chain joins TRBV28 to TRBJ2-3; 8 positions agree with TRBD2. Germline-derived CDR1 and CDR2 are MDHEN and SYDVKM. The CDR3 runs 16 residues. Trimming cost V 6 bases and J 5 bases; bases outside gene matches: 13. CDR3 DNA: TGTGCCAGCAGCAATCGCCCGGGACTAGGACGAGATACGCAGTATTTT. Its protein is CASSNRPGLGRDTQYF.

This chain uses TRBV28 with TRBJ2-1; TRBD1 matches 7 bases. Germline CDR1 MDHEN, CDR2 SYDVKM. After removal of 4 bases from V and 6 bases from J, the junction contained 9 bases not matched to a gene. The CDR3 length is 15 residues. DNA of the CDR3: TGTGCCAGCAGTTCGCCACAGGGGACGGTCAATGAGCAGTTCTTC. Protein: CASSSPQGTVNEQFF.

This chain uses TRBV5-1 with TRBJ2-3, with 7 nucleotides matching TRBD1. Germline loops: CDR1 SGHRS, CDR2 YFSETQ. With V trimmed by 4 bases and J by 2 bases, 10 bases remained unmatched. This CDR3 spans 16 amino acids. The CDR3 loop is CASSTGNRGTTDTQYF. Here the CDR3 DNA reads TGCGCCAGCAGCACAGGAAACAGGGGAACCACAGATACGCAGTATTTT.

V usage is TRBV19 and J usage is TRBJ2-5; 12 bases line up with TRBD1. The germline V gene has CDR1 LNHDA and CDR2 SQIVND (reference sequence). The CDR3 is 16 amino acids. The ends lost 3 bases at V and 3 bases at J; junction bases unmatched: 5. The CDR3 sequence is CASSIQGQGAKETQYF. The CDR3 DNA is TGTGCCAGTAGTATCCAGGGACAGGGGGCGAAAGAGACCCAGTACTTC.

The V call is TRBV11-3, the J call TRBJ2-7; a possible D gene is TRBD2 (6 bases). The CDR3 totals 14 residues. Germline V CDR1 and CDR2: SGHNT, YENEEA. V was trimmed by 2 bases and J by 6 bases, leaving 14 bases between them. CDR3 sequence (DNA): TGTGCCAGCAGCTTATCGGGGGAGTATAGCGAGCAGTACTTC. Protein sequence: CASSLSGEYSEQYF.

This sequence joins TRBV28 and TRBJ2-1; the match to TRBD2 covers 12 bases. The V gene end was trimmed by 2 bases and the J gene end by 12 bases; junction bases not matched to a gene: 5. Germline V gene lookup returns CDR1 MDHEN and CDR2 SYDVKM. The length of the CDR3 is 14 residues. The CDR3, as DNA: TGTGCCAGCAGTTTAACGACTAGCGGGAGAACGCAGTTCTTC. It codes for CASSLTTSGRTQFF.